This T cell receptor (beta chain) stems from a study of blood T cell repertoires in COVID-19. This CDR3 has 15 amino acids. Germline lookup yields CDR1 SGHRS and CDR2 YFSETQ. The V and J ends lost 4 bases and 0 bases respectively, with 14 bases between them. Some clones are missing from TCRdb's copy, which holds only in-frame ones; the method was immunoSEQ multiplex PCR. This sample has 200,000 to 250,000 clones, with around 87% found just once. This clone was seen a single time. The chain has TRBV5-1 and TRBJ2-7; a weak D match, TRBD2 (5 bases). The sample taken for sequencing was peripheral blood. The receptor comes from a man between 60 and 70 years old with acute or convalescent COVID-19. The CDR3: CASSPTGKRSYEQYF. The CDR3, as DNA: TGCGCCAGCAGCCCGACGGGAAAGCGCTCCTACGAGCAGTACTTC.